Listed here is a single TCR beta chain. The CDR3 runs 13 residues. Looked up from germline, CDR1 is MNHEY and CDR2 is SMNVEV (reference sequence). Trimming shortened V by 2 bases and J by 11 bases, and 13 bases separated the two germline ends. These data belong to a study of T cell changes during pregnancy in multiple sclerosis. The table came from immunoSEQ multiplex PCR; TCRdb's copy has only in-frame clones and leaves some out. The sample contains tens of thousands of clones, 90% of which appear only once. V usage is TRBV27 and J usage is TRBJ1-5; possible D gene TRBD1, 5 bases. This sample comprised CD8+ T cells from peripheral blood mononuclear cells, obtained before pregnancy. The clonotype was recovered from a female donor with multiple sclerosis, enrolled in a pregnancy study. The CDR3 DNA follows: TGTGCCAGCAGTTTAAGGCCAGGAGGGGCCCAGCATTTT. It is translated as CASSLRPGGAQHF.